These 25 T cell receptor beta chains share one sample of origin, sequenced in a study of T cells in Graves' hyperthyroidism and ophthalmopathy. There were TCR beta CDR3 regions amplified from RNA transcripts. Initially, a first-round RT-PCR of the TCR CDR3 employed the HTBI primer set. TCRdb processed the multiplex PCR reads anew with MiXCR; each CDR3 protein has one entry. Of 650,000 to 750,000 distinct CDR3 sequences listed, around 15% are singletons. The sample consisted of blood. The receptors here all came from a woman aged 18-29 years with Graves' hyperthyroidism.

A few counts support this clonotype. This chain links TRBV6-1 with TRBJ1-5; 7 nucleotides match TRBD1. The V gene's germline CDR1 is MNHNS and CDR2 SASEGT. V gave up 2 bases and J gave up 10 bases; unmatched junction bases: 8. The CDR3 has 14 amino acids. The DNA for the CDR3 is TGTGCCAGCAGTGAAACAGGGGACCTACATCCCCAGCATTTT. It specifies CASSETGDLHPQHF.

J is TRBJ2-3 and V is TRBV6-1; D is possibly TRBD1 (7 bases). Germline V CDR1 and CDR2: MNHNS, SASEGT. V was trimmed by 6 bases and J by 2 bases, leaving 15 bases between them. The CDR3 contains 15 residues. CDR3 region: CASRHTGEDTDTQYF. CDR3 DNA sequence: TGTGCCAGCAGGCATACAGGGGAGGACACAGATACGCAGTATTTT.

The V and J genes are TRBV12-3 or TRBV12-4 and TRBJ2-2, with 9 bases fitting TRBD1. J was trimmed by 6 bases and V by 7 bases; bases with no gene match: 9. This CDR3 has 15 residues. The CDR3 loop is CASNAGDRVPGELFF. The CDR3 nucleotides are TGTGCCAGCAACGCCGGGGACAGGGTCCCCGGGGAGCTGTTTTTT.

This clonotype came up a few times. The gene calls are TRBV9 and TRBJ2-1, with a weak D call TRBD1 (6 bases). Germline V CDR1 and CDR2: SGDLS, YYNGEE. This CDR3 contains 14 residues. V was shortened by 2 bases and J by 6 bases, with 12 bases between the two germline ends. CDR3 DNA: TGTGCCAGCAGCGTCGGATTAGGGGGCAATGAGCAGTTCTTC. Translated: CASSVGLGGNEQFF.

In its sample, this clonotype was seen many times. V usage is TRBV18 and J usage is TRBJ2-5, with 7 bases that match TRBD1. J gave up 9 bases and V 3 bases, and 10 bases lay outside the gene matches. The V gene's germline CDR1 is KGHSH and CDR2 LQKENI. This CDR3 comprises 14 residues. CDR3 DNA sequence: TGTGCCAGCTCACCTGGACAGGTTAAATCGCCCCAGTACTTC. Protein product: CASSPGQVKSPQYF.

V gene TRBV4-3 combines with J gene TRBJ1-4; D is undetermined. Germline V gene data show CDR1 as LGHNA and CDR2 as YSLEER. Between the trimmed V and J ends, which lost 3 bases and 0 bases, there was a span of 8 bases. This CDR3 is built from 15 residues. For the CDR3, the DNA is TGCGCCAGCAGCCACTATCCTACAACTAATGAAAAACTGTTTTTT. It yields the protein CASSHYPTTNEKLFF.

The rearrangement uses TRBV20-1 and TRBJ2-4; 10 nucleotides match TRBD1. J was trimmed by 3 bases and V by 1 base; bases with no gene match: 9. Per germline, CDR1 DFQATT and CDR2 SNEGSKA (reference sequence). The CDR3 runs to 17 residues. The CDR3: CSARARSTGGVKNIQYF. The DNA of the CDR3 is TGCAGTGCTAGAGCCCGTTCGACAGGGGGCGTCAAAAACATTCAGTACTTC.

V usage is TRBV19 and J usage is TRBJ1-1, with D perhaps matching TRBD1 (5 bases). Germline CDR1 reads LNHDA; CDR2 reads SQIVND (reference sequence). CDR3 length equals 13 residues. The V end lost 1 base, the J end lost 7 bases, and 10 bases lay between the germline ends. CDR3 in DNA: TGTGCCAGTAGTATAGGACAGTTCAATGAAGCTTTCTTT. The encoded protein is CASSIGQFNEAFF.

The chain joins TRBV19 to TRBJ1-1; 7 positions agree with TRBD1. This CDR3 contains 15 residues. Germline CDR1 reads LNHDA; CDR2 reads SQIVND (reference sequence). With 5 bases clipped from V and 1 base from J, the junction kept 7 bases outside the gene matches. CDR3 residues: CASSLQGTANTEAFF. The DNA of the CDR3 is TGTGCCAGTAGTCTACAGGGGACGGCGAACACTGAAGCTTTCTTT.

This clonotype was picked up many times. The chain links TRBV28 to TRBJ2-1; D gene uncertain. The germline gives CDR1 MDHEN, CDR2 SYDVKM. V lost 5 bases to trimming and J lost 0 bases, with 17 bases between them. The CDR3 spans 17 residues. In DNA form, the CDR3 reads TGTGCCAGCAGTACTCCCCGACTCTCAGACTCCTACAATGAGCAGTTCTTC. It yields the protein CASSTPRLSDSYNEQFF.

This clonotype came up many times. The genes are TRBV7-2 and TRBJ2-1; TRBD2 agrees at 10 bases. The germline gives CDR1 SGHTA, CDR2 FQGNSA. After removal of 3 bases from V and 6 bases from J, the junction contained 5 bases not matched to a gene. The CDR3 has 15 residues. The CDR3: CASSLLAGVGNEQFF. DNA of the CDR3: TGTGCCAGCAGCTTGCTAGCGGGAGTGGGCAATGAGCAGTTCTTC.

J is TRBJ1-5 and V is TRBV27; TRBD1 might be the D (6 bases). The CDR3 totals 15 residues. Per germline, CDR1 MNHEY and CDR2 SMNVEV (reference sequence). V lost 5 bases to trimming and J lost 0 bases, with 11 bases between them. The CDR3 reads CASSQQGYSNQPQHF. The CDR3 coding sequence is TGTGCCAGCAGTCAACAGGGTTATAGCAATCAGCCCCAGCATTTT.

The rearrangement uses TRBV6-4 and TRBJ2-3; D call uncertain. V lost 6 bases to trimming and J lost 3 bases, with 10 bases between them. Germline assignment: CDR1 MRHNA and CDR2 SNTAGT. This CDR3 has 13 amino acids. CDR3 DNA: TGTGCCAGCAGAGATGGACGGACAGATACGCAGTATTTT. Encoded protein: CASRDGRTDTQYF.

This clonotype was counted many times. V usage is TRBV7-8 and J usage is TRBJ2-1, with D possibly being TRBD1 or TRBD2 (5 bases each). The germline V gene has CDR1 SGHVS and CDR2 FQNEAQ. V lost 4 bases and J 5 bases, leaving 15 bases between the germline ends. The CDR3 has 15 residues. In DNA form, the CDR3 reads TGTGCCAGCAGCTCGACCAGGTTGGGGGACAATGAGCAGTTCTTC. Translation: CASSSTRLGDNEQFF.

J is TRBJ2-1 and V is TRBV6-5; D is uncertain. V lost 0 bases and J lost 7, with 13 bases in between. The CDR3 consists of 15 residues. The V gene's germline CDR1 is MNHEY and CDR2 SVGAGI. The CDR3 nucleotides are TGTGCCAGCAGTTACTCGACCCTTAGGGCGAATGAGCAGTTCTTC. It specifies CASSYSTLRANEQFF.

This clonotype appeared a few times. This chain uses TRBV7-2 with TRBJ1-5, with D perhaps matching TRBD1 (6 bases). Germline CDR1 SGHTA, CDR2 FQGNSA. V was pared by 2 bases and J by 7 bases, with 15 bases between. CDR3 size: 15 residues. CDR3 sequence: CASSLTLRGSQPQHF. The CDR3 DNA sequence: TGTGCCAGCAGCTTAACCCTCAGGGGCAGCCAGCCCCAGCATTTT.

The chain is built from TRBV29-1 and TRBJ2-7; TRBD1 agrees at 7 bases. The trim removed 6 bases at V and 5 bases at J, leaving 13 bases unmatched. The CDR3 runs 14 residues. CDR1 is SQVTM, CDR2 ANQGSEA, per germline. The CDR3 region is CSVKLRTGLDEQYF. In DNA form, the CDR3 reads TGCAGCGTAAAACTCCGGACAGGTCTGGACGAGCAGTACTTC.

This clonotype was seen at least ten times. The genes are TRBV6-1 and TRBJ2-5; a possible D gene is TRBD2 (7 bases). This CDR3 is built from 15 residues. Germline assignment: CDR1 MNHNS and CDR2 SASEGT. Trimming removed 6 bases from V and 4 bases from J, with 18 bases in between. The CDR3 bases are TGTGCCAGCAGAAATCTTGGGGGGGCTGGAGAGACCCAGTACTTC. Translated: CASRNLGGAGETQYF.

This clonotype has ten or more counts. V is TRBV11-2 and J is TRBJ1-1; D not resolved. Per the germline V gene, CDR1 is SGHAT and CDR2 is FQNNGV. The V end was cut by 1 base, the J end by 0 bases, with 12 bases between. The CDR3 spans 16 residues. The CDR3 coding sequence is TGTGCCAGCAGCTTAGCCGCCCGATCAATGAACACTGAAGCTTTCTTT. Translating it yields CASSLAARSMNTEAFF. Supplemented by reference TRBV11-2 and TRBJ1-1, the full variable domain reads EAGVAQSPRYKIIEKRQSVAFWCNPISGHATLYWYQQILGQGPKLLIQFQNNGVVDDSQLPKDRFSAERLKGVDSTLKIQPAKLEDSAVYLCASSLAARSMNTEAFFGQGTRLTVV.

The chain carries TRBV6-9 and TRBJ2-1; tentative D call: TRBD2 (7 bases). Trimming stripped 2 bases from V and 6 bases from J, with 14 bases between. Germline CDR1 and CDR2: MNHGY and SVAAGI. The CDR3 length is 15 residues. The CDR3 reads CASSYGGGRRNEQFF. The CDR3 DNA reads TGTGCCAGCAGTTATGGCGGGGGCCGCCGCAATGAGCAGTTCTTC.

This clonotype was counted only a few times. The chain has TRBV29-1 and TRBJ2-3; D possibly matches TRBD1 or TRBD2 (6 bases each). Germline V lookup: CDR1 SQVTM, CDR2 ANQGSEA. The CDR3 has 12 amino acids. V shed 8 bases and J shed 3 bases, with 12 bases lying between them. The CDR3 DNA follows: TGCAGCCTCAGGAGGGGGACAGATACGCAGTATTTT. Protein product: CSLRRGTDTQYF.

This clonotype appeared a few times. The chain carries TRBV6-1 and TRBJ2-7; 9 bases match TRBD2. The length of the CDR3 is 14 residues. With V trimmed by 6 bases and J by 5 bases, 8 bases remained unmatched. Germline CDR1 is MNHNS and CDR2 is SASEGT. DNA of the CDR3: TGTGCCAGCAGACCGGGACTAGCTGAACACGAGCAGTACTTC. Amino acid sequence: CASRPGLAEHEQYF.

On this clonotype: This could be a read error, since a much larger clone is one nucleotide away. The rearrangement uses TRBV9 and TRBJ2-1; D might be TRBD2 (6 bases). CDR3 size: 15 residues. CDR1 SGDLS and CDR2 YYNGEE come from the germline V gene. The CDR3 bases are TGCGCCAGCAGCCCCTTGGGCGGGGAAAGCTACGAGCAGTTCTTC. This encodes CASSPLGGESYEQFF. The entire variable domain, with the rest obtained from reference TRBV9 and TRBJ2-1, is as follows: DSGVTQTPKHLITATGQRVTLRCSPRSGDLSVYWYQQSLDQGLQFLIQYYNGEERAKGNILERFSAQQFPDLHSELNLSSLELGDSALYFCASSPLGGESYEQFFGPGTRLTVL.

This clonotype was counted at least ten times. The DNA of the CDR3 is TGTGCCAGCAGCTTAGGGGCAGCGGGAGTTCAAGAGACCCAGTACTTC. Translating gives CASSLGAAGVQETQYF. The chain combines TRBV7-9 with TRBJ2-5, with 8 bases identical to TRBD2. The V segment lost 1 base and the J segment 2 bases; nucleotides outside the gene matches: 6. Germline V lookup: CDR1 SEHNR, CDR2 FQNEAQ (reference sequence). The CDR3 runs to 16 residues.

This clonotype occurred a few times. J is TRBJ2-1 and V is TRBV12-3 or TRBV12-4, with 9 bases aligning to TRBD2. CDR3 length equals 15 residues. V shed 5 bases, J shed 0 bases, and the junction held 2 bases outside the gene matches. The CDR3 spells CASSRGLASYNEQFF. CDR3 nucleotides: TGTGCCAGCAGTCGGGGACTAGCCTCCTACAATGAGCAGTTCTTC.